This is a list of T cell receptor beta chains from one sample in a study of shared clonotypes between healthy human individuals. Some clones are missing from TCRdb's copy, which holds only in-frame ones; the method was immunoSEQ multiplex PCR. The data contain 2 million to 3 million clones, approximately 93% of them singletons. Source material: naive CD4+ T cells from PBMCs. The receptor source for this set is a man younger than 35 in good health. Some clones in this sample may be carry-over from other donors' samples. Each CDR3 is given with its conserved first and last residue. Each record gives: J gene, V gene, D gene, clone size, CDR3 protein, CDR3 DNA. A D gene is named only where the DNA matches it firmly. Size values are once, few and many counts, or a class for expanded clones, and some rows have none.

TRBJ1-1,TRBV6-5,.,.,CASSYDGGQNTEAFF,TGTGCCAGCAGTTACGACGGGGGCCAGAACACTGAAGCTTTCTTT
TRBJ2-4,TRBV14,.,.,CASSQDGLQYF,TGTGCCAGCAGCCAAGACGGACTTCAGTACTTC
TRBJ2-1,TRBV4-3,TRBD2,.,CASSQAYRGRGGNEQFF,TGCGCCAGCAGCCAAGCCTACCGAGGGAGGGGTGGAAATGAGCAGTTCTTC
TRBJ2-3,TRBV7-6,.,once,CASSLRIGVTDTQYF,TGTGCCAGCAGCTTACGTATTGGCGTCACAGATACGCAGTATTTT
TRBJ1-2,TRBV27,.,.,CASSPRTAAELNGYTF,TGTGCCAGCAGTCCCCGGACAGCTGCTGAACTAAATGGCTACACCTTC
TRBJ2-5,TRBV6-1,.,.,CASRGGGPETQYF,TGTGCCAGTAGGGGGGGAGGGCCGGAGACCCAGTACTTC
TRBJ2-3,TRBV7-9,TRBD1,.,CASSSTKGQGPMNTQYF,TGTGCCAGCAGCTCTACCAAGGGACAGGGTCCTATGAATACGCAGTATTTT
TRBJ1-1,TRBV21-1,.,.,CASSNGGTNNQSQNTEAFF,TGTGCCAGCAGCAACGGGGGCACAAACAACCAATCCCAAAACACTGAAGCTTTCTTT
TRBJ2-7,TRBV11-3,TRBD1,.,CASSRTGGVYEQYF,TGTGCCAGCAGCCGGACAGGGGGGGTATATGAGCAGTACTTC
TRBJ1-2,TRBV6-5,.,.,CASSPEGSYGYTF,TGTGCCAGCAGTCCGGAGGGGTCCTATGGCTACACCTTC
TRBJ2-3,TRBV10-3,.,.,CAISESTGTDTQYF,TGTGCCATCAGTGAGTCGACCGGCACAGATACGCAGTATTTT
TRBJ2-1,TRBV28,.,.,CASSPPTSSYNEQFF,TGTGCCAGCAGTCCACCTACGAGCTCCTACAATGAGCAGTTCTTC
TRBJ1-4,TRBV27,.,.,CASSSPGAGEVEKLFF,TGTGCCAGCAGTTCTCCAGGGGCGGGGGAGGTCGAAAAACTGTTTTTT
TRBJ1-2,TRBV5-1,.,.,CASSLGQGGGYTF,TGCGCCAGCAGCTTGGGTCAGGGCGGTGGCTACACCTTC
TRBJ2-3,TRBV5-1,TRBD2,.,CASARLAGGVGDTQYF,TGCGCCAGCGCTCGCCTAGCGGGAGGGGTGGGAGATACGCAGTATTTT
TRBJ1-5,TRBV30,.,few,CAWSRGDQPQHF,TGTGCCTGGAGCCGGGGCGATCAGCCCCAGCATTTT
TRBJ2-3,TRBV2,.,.,CASATRVDDTQYF,TGTGCCAGCGCCACTCGAGTAGACGATACGCAGTATTTT
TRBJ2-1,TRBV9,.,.,CASSVESGLNNEQFF,TGTGCCAGCAGCGTAGAAAGCGGACTCAACAATGAGCAGTTCTTC
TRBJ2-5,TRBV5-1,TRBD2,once,CASSLGAGGTETQYF,TGCGCCAGCAGCTTGGGCGCGGGGGGCACGGAGACCCAGTACTTC
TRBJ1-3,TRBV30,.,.,CAWSVGRQGNTIYF,TGTGCCTGGAGTGTAGGGAGACAGGGAAACACCATATATTTT
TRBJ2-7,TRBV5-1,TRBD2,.,CASRLGPAGVYEQYF,TGCGCCAGCAGGTTGGGGCCAGCGGGAGTCTACGAGCAGTACTTC
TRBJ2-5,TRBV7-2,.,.,CASSFSGYQETQYF,TGTGCCAGCAGCTTTTCCGGGTACCAAGAGACCCAGTACTTC
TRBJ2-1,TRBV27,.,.,CASSLKGSYNEQFF,TGTGCCAGCAGTTTAAAGGGCTCCTACAATGAGCAGTTCTTC
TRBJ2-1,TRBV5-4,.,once,CASSLGGRVSYNEQFF,TGTGCCAGCAGCCTGGGGGGCAGGGTTAGCTACAATGAGCAGTTCTTC
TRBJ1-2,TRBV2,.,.,CASKARGANYGYTF,TGTGCCAGCAAGGCGCGGGGAGCTAACTATGGCTACACCTTC
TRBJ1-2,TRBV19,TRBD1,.,CASSIPSDRGGYTF,TGTGCCAGTAGTATCCCTTCGGACAGGGGTGGCTACACCTTC
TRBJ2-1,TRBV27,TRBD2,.,CASSFEREGNEQFF,TGTGCCAGCAGTTTTGAGCGGGAGGGCAATGAGCAGTTCTTC
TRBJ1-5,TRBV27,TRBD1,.,CASSFDRDSNQPQHF,TGTGCCAGCAGTTTCGACAGGGATAGCAATCAGCCCCAGCATTTT
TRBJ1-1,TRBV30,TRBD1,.,CAWSRQGLTEAFF,TGTGCCTGGAGTAGACAGGGGCTCACTGAAGCTTTCTTT
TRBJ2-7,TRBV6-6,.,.,CASTPRQGLPYEQYF,TGTGCCAGCACTCCCCGGCAGGGGCTACCCTACGAGCAGTACTTC
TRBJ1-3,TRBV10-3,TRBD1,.,CAISEWDSSGNTIYF,TGTGCCATCAGTGAGTGGGACAGCTCTGGAAACACCATATATTTT
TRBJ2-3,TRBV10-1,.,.,CASPPGGTSTDTQYF,TGCGCCAGCCCGCCGGGCGGCACCAGCACAGATACGCAGTATTTT
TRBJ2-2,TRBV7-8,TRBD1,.,CASNYGTGGTNTGELFF,TGTGCCAGCAACTATGGGACAGGGGGCACGAACACCGGGGAGCTGTTTTTT
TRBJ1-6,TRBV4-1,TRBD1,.,CASSQREGQARLLNSPLHF,TGCGCCAGCAGCCAAAGGGAGGGACAGGCCCGCCTACTGAATTCACCCCTCCACTTT
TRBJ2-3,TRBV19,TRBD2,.,CASSLGTSATDTQYF,TGTGCCAGTAGTCTCGGGACTAGCGCCACAGATACGCAGTATTTT
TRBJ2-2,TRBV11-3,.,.,CASSFDMGQGDGELFF,TGTGCCAGCAGCTTCGACATGGGTCAGGGTGACGGGGAGCTGTTTTTT
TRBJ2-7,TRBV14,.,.,CASSLLGSYEQYF,TGTGCCAGCAGCCTCCTTGGAAGTTACGAGCAGTACTTC
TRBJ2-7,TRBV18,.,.,CASSPAGLSYEQYF,TGTGCCAGCTCACCGGCCGGGCTCTCCTACGAGCAGTACTTC
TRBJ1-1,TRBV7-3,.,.,CASSRSSLVSAEAFF,TGTGCCAGCAGCCGTTCCTCTTTGGTAAGCGCTGAAGCTTTCTTT
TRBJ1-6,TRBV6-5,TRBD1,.,CASSYSGTGDSPLHF,TGTGCCAGCAGTTACTCGGGGACAGGGGATTCACCCCTCCACTTT
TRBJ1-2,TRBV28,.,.,CASSLVSGANYGYTF,TGTGCCAGCAGTTTAGTCTCAGGGGCTAACTATGGCTACACCTTC
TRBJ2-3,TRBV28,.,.,CASSQVPWGTDTQYF,TGTGCCAGCAGCCAGGTACCGTGGGGCACAGATACGCAGTATTTT
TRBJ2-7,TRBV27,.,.,CASSLLPPPAYEQYF,TGTGCCAGCAGTTTATTACCCCCGCCCGCCTACGAGCAGTACTTC
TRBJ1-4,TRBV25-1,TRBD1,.,CASSVLQGDRGAKLFF,TGTGCCAGCAGTGTTCTCCAGGGGGACAGGGGCGCAAAACTGTTTTTT
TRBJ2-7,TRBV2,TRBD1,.,CASTQGRTGFSYEQYF,TGTGCCAGCACCCAAGGGAGGACAGGGTTTTCCTACGAGCAGTACTTC
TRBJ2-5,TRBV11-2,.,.,CASSPGRIQETQYF,TGTGCCAGCAGCCCCGGACGGATTCAAGAGACCCAGTACTTC
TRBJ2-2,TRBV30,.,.,CAWSVPVRGVSANTGELFF,TGTGCCTGGAGTGTACCGGTCAGGGGGGTTTCCGCGAACACCGGGGAGCTGTTTTTT
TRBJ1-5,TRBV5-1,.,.,CASSLEAGNQPQHF,TGCGCCAGCAGCTTGGAGGCAGGCAATCAGCCCCAGCATTTT
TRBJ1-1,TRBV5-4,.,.,CASSPVREYTEAFF,TGTGCCAGCAGCCCGGTCCGGGAGTACACTGAAGCTTTCTTT
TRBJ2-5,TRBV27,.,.,CASSFMGETQYF,TGTGCCAGCAGTTTCATGGGTGAGACCCAGTACTTC
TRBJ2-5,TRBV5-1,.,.,CASSFAVEETQYF,TGCGCCAGCAGCTTTGCTGTCGAAGAGACCCAGTACTTC
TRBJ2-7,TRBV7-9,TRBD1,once,CASSYRGQGPYEQYF,TGTGCCAGCAGCTACAGGGGACAGGGACCCTACGAGCAGTACTTC
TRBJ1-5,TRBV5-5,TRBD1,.,CASSLGGQGWHF,TGTGCCAGCAGCTTGGGTGGACAGGGATGGCATTTT
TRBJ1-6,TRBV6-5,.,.,CASSYGGVSASPLHF,TGTGCCAGCAGTTACGGTGGGGTCTCGGCGTCACCCCTCCACTTT
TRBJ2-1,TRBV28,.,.,CASSSTFTSNEQFF,TGTGCCAGCAGTTCCACCTTCACTAGCAATGAGCAGTTCTTC
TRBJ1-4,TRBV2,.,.,CASSAGTGNEKLFF,TGTGCCAGCAGTGCCGGGACTGGTAATGAAAAACTGTTTTTT
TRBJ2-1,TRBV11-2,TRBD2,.,CASSLGASGRLYNEQFF,TGTGCCAGCAGCTTAGGGGCTAGCGGGAGGCTGTACAATGAGCAGTTCTTC
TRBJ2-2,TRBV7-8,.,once,CASSPAGRRNTGELFF,TGTGCCAGCAGCCCTGCTGGCAGGAGGAACACCGGGGAGCTGTTTTTT
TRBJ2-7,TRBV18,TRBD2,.,CASSPLMTSGSKGYEQYF,TGTGCCAGCTCACCACTAATGACTAGCGGGAGTAAGGGCTACGAGCAGTACTTC
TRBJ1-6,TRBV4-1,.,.,CASSQDSGVNSPLHF,TGCGCCAGCAGCCAAGACTCCGGGGTAAATTCACCCCTCCACTTT